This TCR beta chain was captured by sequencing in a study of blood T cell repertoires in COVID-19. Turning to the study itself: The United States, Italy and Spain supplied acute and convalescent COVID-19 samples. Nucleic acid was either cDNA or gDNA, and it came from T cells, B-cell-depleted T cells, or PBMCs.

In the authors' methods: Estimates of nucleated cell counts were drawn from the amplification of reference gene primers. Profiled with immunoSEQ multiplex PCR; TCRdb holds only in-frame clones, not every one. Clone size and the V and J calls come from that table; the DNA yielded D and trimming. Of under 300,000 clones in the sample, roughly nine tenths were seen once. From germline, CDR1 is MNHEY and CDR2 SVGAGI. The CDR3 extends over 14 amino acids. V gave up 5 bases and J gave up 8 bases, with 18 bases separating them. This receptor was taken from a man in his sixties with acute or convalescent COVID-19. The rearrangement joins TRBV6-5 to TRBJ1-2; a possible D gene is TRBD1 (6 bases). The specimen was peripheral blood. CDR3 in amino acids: CASSPSTGYGGYTF. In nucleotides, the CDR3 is TGTGCCAGCAGTCCTTCCACAGGGTACGGCGGCTACACCTTC.